This entry is about one T cell receptor beta chain. The data belong to a study of blood T cell repertoires in COVID-19. Study-wide background: Material from acute and convalescent COVID-19 was sourced from the United States, Italy and Spain. From T cells, B-cell-depleted T cells, or PBMCs came the material, which was cDNA or gDNA.

Germline CDR1 ENHRY, CDR2 SYGVKD. The CDR3 runs 14 residues. V was cut by 8 bases and J by 0 bases, with 14 bases left in between. Authors' analysis steps: Counts of nucleated cells, estimated from reference gene primer amplification, were obtained. Libraries were prepared by immunoSEQ multiplex PCR; TCRdb keeps only in-frame clonotypes and omits some of them. That table is the source of V, J and clone size, and D and trimming were worked out from the DNA. The table lists roughly 80,000 clones, around 86% of them singletons. The source material was peripheral blood. The clonotype comes from a woman aged 55 to 70 with acute or convalescent COVID-19. The chain couples TRBV10-3 to TRBJ2-7; possibly TRBD2 for D (6 bases). The CDR3 nucleotides read TGTGCCATCGGGGACTGGCGGACCTCCTACGAGCAGTACTTC. Its translation: CAIGDWRTSYEQYF.